One TCR beta chain is described in this entry. The assay was immunoSEQ multiplex PCR, and TCRdb's table has in-frame clones only and misses some. In the table there are about 400,000 clones, roughly 90% of which are singletons. This record comes from a study of blood T cell repertoires in COVID-19. Study context: COVID-19 samples from acute and convalescent phases originated in the United States, Italy and Spain.

Trimming cost V 10 bases and J 5 bases; bases outside gene matches: 5. This CDR3 comprises 12 residues. CDR1 is WNHNN, CDR2 SYGVQD, per germline (reference sequence). The source is a woman in her 30s with acute COVID-19. This chain joins TRBV10-1 and TRBJ1-5, with 7 bases lining up with TRBD1. Source material: PBMCs or T cells enriched from blood (not recorded which). CDR3 protein: CATGTDYQPQHF. DNA of the CDR3: TGCGCCACCGGGACAGACTATCAGCCCCAGCATTTT.